This TCR beta chain was sequenced during a study of cytomegalovirus exposure and HLA in healthy donors. The study's findings and limits: Using the classifier, cytomegalovirus status was reportedly diagnosed with high specificity and sensitivity. Later work showed greater clonal expansion in HLA-associated TCR beta chains than in equally common others. Through in vitro validation, a few CMV-associated chains were shown to be specific for CMV antigens.

Researchers ran the PCR with 60 Vbeta and 13 Jbeta primers. Sequencing used immunoSEQ multiplex PCR; TCRdb keeps in-frame clones, though not all of them. The table for this sample gives around 210,000 clones. About this clone: Its antigen is undetermined.

The receptor was isolated from a girl aged 2-10 years in good health and CMV-seropositive. Sequencing was done on a sample of PBMCs.

In nucleotides, the CDR3 is TGTGCCTGGAGTCGGCAGCAGGGCGGGGAGCTGTTTTTT. This gives the protein CAWSRQQGGELFF. V gene TRBV30 combines with J gene TRBJ2-2; D possibly corresponds to TRBD1 (5 bases). Per germline, CDR1 GTSNPN and CDR2 SVGIG (reference sequence). V gave up 2 bases and J gave up 7 bases, with 11 bases separating them. The CDR3 spans 13 residues.